Given below is one TCR beta chain in context. This sample was included in a study of naive and memory T cell subsets. Amplification of ligated cDNA took four PCR rounds with SP2 and nested alpha and beta constant primers. Alpha and beta constant region primers primed reverse transcription for blood and skin samples. TCRdb re-called the 5' RACE reads with MiXCR, one entry per CDR3 protein. The sample carries about 32,000 distinct CDR3 sequences, around 15% recorded once. The library had UMIs added by 3' ligation of an oligonucleotide to TCR cDNA. Cells were not sorted; total RNA input targeted roughly 1 to 1000 ng. The CDR3 runs to 16 residues. V gave up 6 bases and J gave up 0 bases, with 16 bases separating them.

This TCR was sampled from a female donor in good health. The chain combines TRBV12-3 or TRBV12-4 with TRBJ2-3; D not resolved. CDR3: CASRKSGETSTDTQYF. In DNA, the CDR3 is TGTGCCAGCAGAAAATCCGGAGAGACTAGCACAGATACGCAGTATTTT.